This paragraph reports one T cell receptor beta chain. Its antigen is still unknown. This sample was included in a study of OX40 agonist ivuxolimab in advanced cancers. Study outcomes and limitations: It was also the case that some nonresponders had low normalized T-cell clonal expansion. It was not determined which antigens were specifically recognized by the peripheral T cells that had undergone clonal expansion.

The table came from immunoSEQ multiplex PCR; TCRdb's copy has only in-frame clones and leaves some out. This table has roughly 61,000 clones, roughly 89% appearing once. This specimen was CD4+ or CD8+ T cells sorted from blood, taken in a trial of the OX40 agonist ivuxolimab. The source of this sequence is an adult with an advanced solid tumor such as melanoma, head and neck, liver or kidney cancer.

The CDR3: CAWSVKGAGGNTIYF. Here the CDR3 DNA reads TGTGCCTGGAGTGTAAAGGGGGCCGGAGGAAACACCATATATTTT. The chain combines TRBV30 with TRBJ1-3, with 7 bases fitting TRBD1. CDR3 size: 15 residues. CDR1 and CDR2 (germline): GTSNPN, SVGIG (reference sequence). V shed 0 bases, J shed 4 bases, and the junction held 6 bases outside the gene matches. The full variable domain, its missing parts supplied by reference TRBV30 and TRBJ1-3, is SQTIHQWPATLVQPVGSPLSLECTVEGTSNPNLYWYRQAAGRGLQLLFYSVGIGQISSEVPQNLSASRPQDRQFILSSKKLLLSDSGFYLCAWSVKGAGGNTIYFGEGSWLTVV.